This T cell receptor beta chain derives from a study of CD8+ T cells in alopecia areata. Study-wide background: Administration of oral tofacitinib to treated patients was at 5 to 10 mg twice daily. Tofacitinib ran 6 to 18 months, followed by 6 months off drug. Study-level results: Scalp sequencing also captures normal skin's resident alphabeta T cells.

Trimming cost V 2 bases and J 3 bases, with 11 bases left between them. From germline, CDR1 is MGHDK and CDR2 SYGVNS. CDR3 size: 14 residues. The study team obtained lesional scalp punch biopsies and peripheral blood from alopecia areata patients. Sequencing used cDNA as its template, made by extracting RNA and reverse transcribing it. TCRdb keeps only in-frame clones here, not all; method: immunoSEQ multiplex PCR. The sample lists about 150,000 clones, 45% to 60% occurring once. This clone was picked up a small number of times. The antigen is unknown. This sequence joins TRBV25-1 and TRBJ2-7; D is perhaps TRBD2 (5 bases). Sequencing was performed on CD4+ T cells sorted from blood. This receptor was identified in a human donor with alopecia areata. DNA of the CDR3: TGTGCCAGCAGTGAACTCGGGATAAACTACGAGCAGTACTTC. Its protein is CASSELGINYEQYF.